This is a list of T cell receptor beta chains from one sample in a study of a mutant IDH1 vaccine in newly diagnosed glioma. The table came from immunoSEQ multiplex PCR; TCRdb's copy has only in-frame clones and leaves some out. This sample has tens of thousands of clones, with about 91% found just once. No cognate antigen is known for these TCRs. The source material was PBMCs, sampled from a glioma patient whose treatment included an IDH1 peptide vaccine. These receptors came from a woman aged 45-59 years with glioma. The CDR3 runs from the conserved cysteine through the conserved F or W. D genes are given only for firm matches. The size field is filled for only some rows; it gives once, few, many or a size class.

D gene	V gene	CDR3 length	J gene	clone size	CDR3 DNA	CDR3 protein
-	TRBV6-6	15	TRBJ1-2	-	TGTGCCAGCTTGCGGGCTGACACAGGAATCTATGGCTACACCTTC	CASLRADTGIYGYTF
TRBD2	TRBV7-9	19	TRBJ2-7	-	TGTGCCAGCAGCTCACCCAACGGACTAGCGGGAGGAGGGTCCTACGAGCAGTACTTC	CASSSPNGLAGGGSYEQYF
-	TRBV5-1	14	TRBJ2-5	once	TGCGCCAGCAGCTTGGCCAGCAGGGAGGAGACCCAGTACTTC	CASSLASREETQYF
-	TRBV5-6	14	TRBJ1-1	-	TGTGCCAGCAGCTTTGGCGTCTGGAGCGCTGAAGCTTTCTTT	CASSFGVWSAEAFF
TRBD1	TRBV5-8	13	TRBJ2-5	-	TGTGCCAGCATATCACAGGGGCAAGAGACCCAGTACTTC	CASISQGQETQYF
-	TRBV7-6	14	TRBJ1-5	few	TGTGCCAGCAGCTTATTTGATAGGGGTCAGCCCCAGCATTTT	CASSLFDRGQPQHF
TRBD1	TRBV6-1	15	TRBJ1-4	-	TGTGCCAGCAGTCCCCCAGGGGGATCTAATGAAAAACTGTTTTTT	CASSPPGGSNEKLFF
-	TRBV28	13	TRBJ1-4	-	TGTGCCAGCAGCGAGTCCCTAGGGAAAAAACTGTTTTTT	CASSESLGKKLFF
TRBD1	TRBV18	16	TRBJ2-5	-	TGTGCCAGCTCACCACCGACAGGGGGCTACCAAGAGACCCAGTACTTC	CASSPPTGGYQETQYF
-	TRBV10-1	13	TRBJ2-1	-	TGCGCCAGCAACCCATTTCCCTACAATGAGCAGTTCTTC	CASNPFPYNEQFF
-	TRBV5-1	14	TRBJ2-7	-	TGCGCCAGCAGGAGGACTTACGGTCGGTCCGAGCAGTACTTC	CASRRTYGRSEQYF
TRBD1	TRBV4-2	15	TRBJ1-1	-	TGTGCCAGCAGCCATGACGGACAGGGAGGCACTGAAGCTTTCTTT	CASSHDGQGGTEAFF
-	TRBV7-9	15	TRBJ2-3	-	TGTGCCAGCAGCCCCAAGAGGCGGGTCACAGATACGCAGTATTTT	CASSPKRRVTDTQYF
-	TRBV27	17	TRBJ2-2	-	TGTGCCAGCAGTTTATCGGGCAGGAGAGGGCCCACCGGGGAGCTGTTTTTT	CASSLSGRRGPTGELFF
-	TRBV9	15	TRBJ2-5	-	TGTGCCAGCAGCGTAGGGGCGGCTATCCAAGAGACCCAGTACTTC	CASSVGAAIQETQYF
-	TRBV6-6	14	TRBJ1-1	-	TGTGCCAGCACCCTGACACCCGCAGCGTCCGAAGCTTTCTTT	CASTLTPAASEAFF
TRBD1	TRBV30	16	TRBJ2-7	-	TGTGCCTGGAGTGTACTAGTTATGGGACAGGGGGGCGAGCAGTACTTC	CAWSVLVMGQGGEQYF
TRBD1	TRBV10-3	15	TRBJ2-5	-	TGTGCCATCAGTGAGAGACAGGGGGCCTCGGAGACCCAGTACTTC	CAISERQGASETQYF
TRBD1	TRBV6-6	14	TRBJ1-6	once	TGTGCCAGCAGTTCGACAGGGGATAATTCACCCCTCCACTTT	CASSSTGDNSPLHF
-	TRBV5-6	17	TRBJ1-2	-	TGTGCCAGCAGCTTGTCAGGGACTCATTCATTTAACTATGGCTACACCTTC	CASSLSGTHSFNYGYTF
-	TRBV27	16	TRBJ2-1	-	TGTGCCAGCAGTACGACCCTCGGAGGGCCGTACAATGAGCAGTTCTTC	CASSTTLGGPYNEQFF
-	TRBV6-5	11	TRBJ2-1	-	TGTGCCAGCAGCCTCCCAGGGGAGCAGTTCTTC	CASSLPGEQFF
-	TRBV9	14	TRBJ2-7	-	TGTGCCAGCAGCGTAGGTCAGGCCATCTACGAGCAGTACTTC	CASSVGQAIYEQYF
TRBD2	TRBV28	13	TRBJ2-5	-	TGTGCCAGCAACCCTAGCGGGCAAGAGACCCAGTACTTC	CASNPSGQETQYF
-	TRBV14	14	TRBJ2-1	-	TGTGCCAGCAGCCAACAGGCTGGCTACAATGAGCAGTTCTTC	CASSQQAGYNEQFF
-	TRBV11-2	19	TRBJ2-1	-	TGTGCCAGCAGCTTAGCATGGGCTAGGGGGAGACGAACCTACAATGAGCAGTTCTTC	CASSLAWARGRRTYNEQFF
-	TRBV19	15	TRBJ1-6	-	TGTGCCAGTAGTATACTAATCCTCGGTAATTCACCCCTCCACTTT	CASSILILGNSPLHF
-	TRBV7-7	14	TRBJ2-2	-	TGTGCTAGCAGCTTGTCGGACGGCACCGGGGAGCTGTTTTTT	CASSLSDGTGELFF
-	TRBV6-1	15	TRBJ2-5	-	TGTGCCAGCTACCCCCACGTCGGAGGGGAAGAGACCCAGTACTTC	CASYPHVGGEETQYF